This T cell receptor beta chain was found in a study of T-cell reconstitution after alpha-beta-depleted transplantation in children. Germline V lookup: CDR1 SGHRS, CDR2 YFSETQ. CDR3 size: 12 residues. Trimming pared 2 bases from V and 6 bases from J, leaving 9 bases between. Unique molecular identifiers were built into the TCRbeta library. Each CDR3 protein gets one entry after TCRdb re-called the PCR reads with MiXCR. The repertoire consists of a few hundred thousand distinct CDR3 sequences, with around 18% occurring once and the leading ten covering 2.5% to 4%. The V gene is TRBV5-1, the J gene TRBJ2-7; a possible D gene is TRBD2 (5 bases). The sequence was obtained from a human donor who donated a stem cell graft to a child with acute lymphoblastic leukemia. Sequencing was performed on PBMCs from the stem cell graft donor, taken from the stem cell graft. CDR3: CASSLRGPEQYF. In DNA, the CDR3 is TGCGCCAGCAGCTTAAGAGGGCCCGAGCAGTACTTC.